Below are 24 T cell receptor beta chains sequenced from a single sample in a study of blood T cell repertoires in COVID-19. Some clones are missing from TCRdb's copy, which holds only in-frame ones; the method was immunoSEQ multiplex PCR. This sample yields 260,000 or so clones, of which 65% to 85% are seen a single time; approximately 5.9% belongs to the top ten. Sequenced sample: peripheral blood. These receptors originate from an elderly man with acute or convalescent COVID-19.

J is TRBJ2-2 and V is TRBV25-1; D is uncertain. Looked up from germline, CDR1 is MGHDK and CDR2 is SYGVNS. The germline V and J ends were trimmed by 6 bases and 9 bases, with 14 bases remaining between them. This CDR3 is 13 amino acids long. CDR3 protein: CASRPHTNRELFF. The CDR3 DNA is TGTGCCAGCAGGCCCCACACCAACCGGGAGCTGTTTTTT.

This chain joins TRBV27 and TRBJ2-7; TRBD2 matches 13 bases. The CDR3 spans 14 residues. Germline-derived CDR1 and CDR2 are MNHEY and SMNVEV (reference sequence). The V segment lost 4 bases and the J segment 6 bases; nucleotides outside the gene matches: 3. The CDR3, as DNA: TGTGCCAGCAGTTCACTAGCGGGAGGGTCCGAGCAGTACTTC. Its translation is CASSSLAGGSEQYF.

This chain uses TRBV12-3 or TRBV12-4 with TRBJ2-7; 8 bases align to TRBD1. The junction had 4 bases not matched to a gene; V was cut back by 6 bases and J by 3 bases. The CDR3 has 13 amino acids. This chain's CDR3 is CASRGQVHYEQYF. For the CDR3, the DNA is TGTGCCAGCAGGGGACAGGTCCACTACGAGCAGTACTTC.

The rearrangement links TRBV10-3 to TRBJ2-2; TRBD1 matches 11 bases. After removal of 3 bases from V and 0 bases from J, the junction contained 6 bases not matched to a gene. CDR1 ENHRY and CDR2 SYGVKD come from the germline V gene. The length of the CDR3 is 18 residues. Here the CDR3 DNA reads TGTGCCATCAGTGATTCTCCGGGACAGGGGGCGAACACCGGGGAGCTGTTTTTT. It translates to CAISDSPGQGANTGELFF.

This clone was found a few times. The J gene is TRBJ1-1, the V gene TRBV25-1, with a weak D call TRBD1 (6 bases). The germline V and J ends were trimmed by 7 bases and 7 bases, with 19 bases remaining between them. CDR3 length equals 14 residues. Germline V gives CDR1 MGHDK, CDR2 SYGVNS. The CDR3 here is CASTPVAGVGEAFF. The CDR3 DNA follows: TGTGCCAGCACCCCGGTGGCAGGGGTGGGTGAAGCTTTCTTT. Variable domain in full (rest from reference TRBV25-1 and TRBJ1-1): EADIYQTPRYLVIGTGKKITLECSQTMGHDKMYWYQQDPGMELHLIHYSYGVNSTEKGDLSSESTVSRIRTEHFPLTLESARPSHTSQYLCASTPVAGVGEAFFGQGTRLTVV.

The V and J genes are TRBV5-1 and TRBJ1-2; 7 bases line up with TRBD1. The junction had 8 bases not matched to a gene; V was cut back by 3 bases and J by 6 bases. Germline CDR1 and CDR2: SGHRS and YFSETQ. The CDR3 has 14 residues. Here the CDR3 DNA reads TGCGCCAGCAGCTCCTCTACAGGGGTGGATGGCTACACCTTC. It translates to CASSSSTGVDGYTF.

The chain combines TRBV15 with TRBJ2-4; tentative D call: TRBD1 (6 bases). V was trimmed by 0 bases and J by 2 bases, leaving 11 bases between them. The germline V gene encodes CDR1 LNHNV and CDR2 YYDKDF (reference sequence). This CDR3 spans 16 amino acids. CDR3 loop: CATSRDGGGPKNIQYF. The CDR3 DNA reads TGTGCCACCAGCAGAGATGGGGGCGGACCCAAAAACATTCAGTACTTC.

V usage is TRBV6-5 and J usage is TRBJ2-2; D is undetermined. CDR3 size: 12 residues. The germline V gene has CDR1 MNHEY and CDR2 SVGAGI. Deletions cut 6 bases from V and 6 bases from J, with 8 bases between. The CDR3 here is CASSRVAGELFF. The CDR3 region has the DNA TGTGCCAGCAGCCGGGTGGCCGGGGAGCTGTTTTTT.

The chain employs TRBV28 and TRBJ2-5, with a weak D call TRBD1 (6 bases). The CDR3 runs 17 residues. Germline-derived CDR1 and CDR2 are MDHEN and SYDVKM. V lost 5 bases and J lost 4, with 23 bases in between. CDR3 in amino acids: CASSASPGHSLVETQYF. The CDR3 bases are TGTGCCAGCAGTGCCTCCCCGGGACATAGCTTGGTAGAGACCCAGTACTTC.

The chain uses TRBV28 and TRBJ1-1; unclear D gene. The CDR3 loop spans 15 amino acids. Trimming took 2 bases from V and 0 from J, leaving 10 bases between them. Germline CDR1 is MDHEN and CDR2 is SYDVKM. The CDR3 reads CASSLNGDLNTEAFF. CDR3 sequence (DNA): TGTGCCAGCAGTTTAAACGGAGACTTGAACACTGAAGCTTTCTTT.

The chain carries TRBV19 and TRBJ1-6; D is ambiguous. V was clipped by 2 bases and J by 6 bases, with 23 bases between them. Germline V gene data show CDR1 as LNHDA and CDR2 as SQIVND (reference sequence). The CDR3 has 19 amino acids. CDR3 residues: CASSIFTNSASPSNSPLHF. The CDR3 DNA reads TGTGCCAGTAGTATATTCACTAACTCCGCAAGCCCCTCTAATTCACCCCTCCACTTT. Combining the CDR3 with reference TRBV19 and TRBJ1-6 gives the whole variable domain DGGITQSPKYLFRKEGQNVTLSCEQNLNHDAMYWYRQDPGQGLRLIYYSQIVNDFQKGDIAEGYSVSREKKESFPLTVTSAQKNPTAFYLCASSIFTNSASPSNSPLHFGNGTRLTVT.

The J gene is TRBJ1-2, the V gene TRBV2; no definite D call. Trimming took 7 bases from V and 0 from J, leaving 6 bases between them. CDR3 size: 12 residues. Germline CDR1 SNHLY, CDR2 FYNNEI. CDR3 protein: CASNTANYGYTF. The CDR3 coding sequence is TGTGCCAGCAATACAGCTAACTATGGCTACACCTTC.

The chain links TRBV5-1 to TRBJ2-1; 9 bases match TRBD2. This CDR3 contains 17 residues. The germline V gene encodes CDR1 SGHRS and CDR2 YFSETQ. V was pared by 4 bases and J by 1 base, with 9 bases of the junction left unmatched. This chain's CDR3 is CASSPTSGPTSYNEQFF. CDR3 nucleotide sequence: TGCGCCAGCAGCCCGACTAGCGGTCCCACATCCTACAATGAGCAGTTCTTC.

With respect to this clone: Relative to the germline gene, one junction end is altered; a read error may explain this. The J gene is TRBJ1-5, the V gene TRBV24-1; tentatively, D is TRBD1 (5 bases). The CDR3 has 17 amino acids. Germline CDR1 KGHDR, CDR2 SFDVKD. Here the CDR3 DNA reads TGTGCCACCAGTGAGAGGACACAAACCCGTTCCGGTCAGTCCCAGCATTTT. The encoded protein is CATSERTQTRSGQSQHF.

This chain joins TRBV7-3 and TRBJ2-3; the match to TRBD2 covers 10 bases. Trimming took 2 bases from V and 1 from J; bases not matched to a gene: 0. The CDR3 has 15 residues. Germline V gene sequence: CDR1 SGHTA, CDR2 FQGTGA. The CDR3 spells CASSLGTSGTDTQYF. Written as DNA, the CDR3 is TGTGCCAGCAGCTTAGGGACTAGCGGCACAGATACGCAGTATTTT. Based on the CDR3 plus reference TRBV7-3 and TRBJ2-3, the full variable domain is GAGVSQTPSNKVTEKGKYVELRCDPISGHTALYWYRQSLGQGPEFLIYFQGTGAADDSGLPNDRFFAVRPEGSVSTLKIQRTERGDSAVYLCASSLGTSGTDTQYFGPGTRLTVL.

The V call is TRBV9, the J call TRBJ2-1; TRBD2 aligns across 8 bases. CDR3 length equals 15 residues. Germline V CDR1 and CDR2: SGDLS, YYNGEE. Trimming at V came to 4 bases and at J to 4 bases, leaving 7 bases not matched to a gene. CDR3 bases: TGTGCCAGCAGCACACGGGAGGGGTCTTACAATGAGCAGTTCTTC. It codes for CASSTREGSYNEQFF. Full variable domain (missing parts from reference TRBV9 and TRBJ2-1): DSGVTQTPKHLITATGQRVTLRCSPRSGDLSVYWYQQSLDQGLQFLIQYYNGEERAKGNILERFSAQQFPDLHSELNLSSLELGDSALYFCASSTREGSYNEQFFGPGTRLTVL.

V gene TRBV2 combines with J gene TRBJ1-5; 8 nucleotides align to TRBD1. CDR1 and CDR2 from the germline V gene are SNHLY and FYNNEI. There are 15 residues in the CDR3. Losses at the gene ends were 3 bases for V and 6 bases for J; bases not matched to a gene: 7. Here the CDR3 reads CASSERTGTGQPQHF. In DNA form, the CDR3 reads TGTGCCAGCAGTGAGCGGACAGGGACGGGTCAGCCCCAGCATTTT.

V usage is TRBV30 and J usage is TRBJ2-1, with 9 bases aligning to TRBD2. The germline V gene has CDR1 GTSNPN and CDR2 SVGIG (reference sequence). The trim removed 4 bases at V and 16 bases at J, leaving 14 bases unmatched. This CDR3 region has 13 residues. CDR3 sequence reads: CAWNPPPGLALFF. Written as DNA, the CDR3 is TGTGCCTGGAACCCCCCCCCGGGACTAGCCTTATTCTTC.

This chain uses TRBV10-3 with TRBJ2-1; tentative D call: TRBD2 (6 bases). The CDR3 has 13 amino acids. The germline V gene has CDR1 ENHRY and CDR2 SYGVKD. Trimming took 7 bases from V and 6 from J, leaving 13 bases between them. CDR3 region: CAIKGSGPNEQFF. CDR3 in DNA: TGTGCCATCAAGGGTAGCGGCCCCAATGAGCAGTTCTTC.

The J gene is TRBJ1-1, the V gene TRBV6-6, with 9 bases aligning to TRBD1. The CDR3 covers 16 residues. With V trimmed by 7 bases and J by 1 base, 10 bases remained unmatched. Looked up from germline, CDR1 is MNHNY and CDR2 is SVGAGI (reference sequence). The CDR3 loop is CASNQPPGQGNTEAFF. The DNA of the CDR3 is TGTGCCAGCAACCAGCCTCCGGGACAGGGGAACACTGAAGCTTTCTTT.

This clone was found once. The rearrangement links TRBV7-8 to TRBJ1-1, with no clear D. V lost 2 bases, J lost 0 bases, and 4 bases lay in between. The CDR3 contains 13 residues. Germline assignment: CDR1 SGHVS and CDR2 FQNEAQ. CDR3 loop: CASSLLVNTEAFF. The CDR3 nucleotides read TGTGCCAGCAGCTTACTTGTGAACACTGAAGCTTTCTTT.

This clone was counted once. The chain joins TRBV7-9 to TRBJ1-5, with 9 bases aligning to TRBD1. Trimming at V came to 5 bases and at J to 13 bases, leaving 6 bases not matched to a gene. Germline-derived CDR1 and CDR2 are SEHNR and FQNEAQ (reference sequence). The CDR3 sequence is 12 residues long. CDR3 residues: CASSRTGASQHF. The CDR3 bases are TGTGCCAGCAGCCGGACAGGGGCGTCTCAGCATTTT.

In its sample, this clone was seen a few times. The chain uses TRBV5-1 and TRBJ1-5; perhaps TRBD1 as D (5 bases). From germline, CDR1 is SGHRS and CDR2 YFSETQ. The CDR3 extends over 15 amino acids. Trimming left V 1 base short and J 4 bases short, with 12 bases between. The CDR3 reads CASSLSGGRNQPQHF. CDR3 in DNA: TGCGCCAGCAGCTTGTCCGGGGGACGGAATCAGCCCCAGCATTTT.

The V gene is TRBV6-5, the J gene TRBJ1-4, with D possibly being TRBD1 (5 bases). This CDR3 is built from 13 residues. With 0 bases removed from V and 6 bases from J, the gap between germline ends came to 5 bases. Germline CDR1 is MNHEY and CDR2 is SVGAGI. The CDR3 DNA is TGTGCCAGCAGTTACTCAGGGGATGAAAAACTGTTTTTT. Protein sequence: CASSYSGDEKLFF.